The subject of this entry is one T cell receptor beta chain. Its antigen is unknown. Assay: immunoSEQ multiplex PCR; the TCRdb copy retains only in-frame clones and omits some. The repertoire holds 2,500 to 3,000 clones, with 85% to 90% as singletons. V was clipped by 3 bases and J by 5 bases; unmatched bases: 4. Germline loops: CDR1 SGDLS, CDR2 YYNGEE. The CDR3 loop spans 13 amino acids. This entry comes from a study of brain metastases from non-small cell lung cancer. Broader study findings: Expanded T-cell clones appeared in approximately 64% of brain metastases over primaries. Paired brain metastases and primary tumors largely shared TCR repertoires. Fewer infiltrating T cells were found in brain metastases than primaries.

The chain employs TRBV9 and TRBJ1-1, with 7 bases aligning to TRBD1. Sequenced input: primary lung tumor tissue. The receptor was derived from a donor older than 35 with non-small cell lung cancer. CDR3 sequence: CASSAPRGTEAFF. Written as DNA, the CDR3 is TGTGCCAGCAGCGCCCCCAGGGGGACTGAAGCTTTCTTT.